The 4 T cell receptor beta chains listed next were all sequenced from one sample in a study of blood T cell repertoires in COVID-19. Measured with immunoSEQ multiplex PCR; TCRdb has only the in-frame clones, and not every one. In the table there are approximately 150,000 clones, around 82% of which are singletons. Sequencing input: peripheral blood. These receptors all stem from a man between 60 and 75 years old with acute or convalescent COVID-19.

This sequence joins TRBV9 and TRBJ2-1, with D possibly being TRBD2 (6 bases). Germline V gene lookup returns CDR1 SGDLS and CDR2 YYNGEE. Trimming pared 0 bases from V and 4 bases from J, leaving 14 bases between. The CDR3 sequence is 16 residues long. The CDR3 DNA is TGTGCCAGCAGCGTAGGTTCCGGGACTTCTTACAATGAGCAGTTCTTC. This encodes CASSVGSGTSYNEQFF.

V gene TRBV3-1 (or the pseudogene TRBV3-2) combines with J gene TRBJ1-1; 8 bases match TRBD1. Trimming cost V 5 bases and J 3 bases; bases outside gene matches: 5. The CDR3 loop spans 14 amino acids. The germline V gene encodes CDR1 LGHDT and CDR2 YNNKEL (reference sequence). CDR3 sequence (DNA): TGTGCCAGCAGCGCGCGACAGGGGCACACTGAAGCTTTCTTT. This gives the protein CASSARQGHTEAFF.

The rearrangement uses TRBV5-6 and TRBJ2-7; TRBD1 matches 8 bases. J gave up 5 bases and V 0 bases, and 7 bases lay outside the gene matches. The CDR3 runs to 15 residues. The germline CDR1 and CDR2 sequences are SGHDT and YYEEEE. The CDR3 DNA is TGTGCCAGCAGCTTGGAACCGGGACAGGACCACGAGCAGTACTTC. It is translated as CASSLEPGQDHEQYF.

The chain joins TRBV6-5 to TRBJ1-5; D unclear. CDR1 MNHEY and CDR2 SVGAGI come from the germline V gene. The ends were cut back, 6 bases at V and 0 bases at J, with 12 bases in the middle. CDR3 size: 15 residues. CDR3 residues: CASSPRHDSNQPQHF. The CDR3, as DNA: TGTGCCAGCAGCCCAAGACATGATAGCAATCAGCCCCAGCATTTT.